This T cell receptor (beta chain) was observed in a study of blood T cell repertoires in COVID-19. Study-wide context: The analysed material was cDNA or gDNA that came from T cells, B-cell-depleted T cells, or PBMCs.

The table came from immunoSEQ multiplex PCR; TCRdb's copy has only in-frame clones and leaves some out. The data show more than 150,000 clones, 86% seen once. Sequenced sample: peripheral blood. The clonotype comes from a man between 65 and 80 years old with active or convalescent COVID-19.

The DNA for the CDR3 is TGTGCCAGCAGCTTAGGGACAGGTGGGCCTCAAGAGACCCAGTACTTC. It translates to CASSLGTGGPQETQYF. V is TRBV7-8 and J is TRBJ2-5, with 7 bases fitting TRBD1. The CDR3 length is 16 residues. Germline CDR1 is SGHVS and CDR2 is FQNEAQ. V shed 1 base, J shed 2 bases, and the junction held 7 bases outside the gene matches.